This T cell receptor (beta chain) was identified in a study of blood T cells in healthy people across ages. General observations from the study: Correlation between TCR beta diversity and naive T cell percentage was strong.

This clonotype was observed once. Its antigen is undetermined. The length of the CDR3 is 15 residues. Germline assignment: CDR1 DFQATT and CDR2 SNEGSKA (reference sequence). Trimming cost V 2 bases and J 0 bases, with 11 bases left between them. Through a sample-barcoded 5' primer and a J-beta primer mix, a second PCR was run for about 6 to 12 cycles. One entry per CDR3 protein results from TCRdb running MiXCR on the 5' RACE reads. The sample includes roughly 700,000 distinct CDR3 sequences, 25% of them seen just once. These data are also associated with another study on T cells of mothers and their children. That report adds: A slight, non-significant increase in overlap was found for related mother-child pairs relative to unrelated pairs.

This receptor was taken from a boy aged 5-17 years in good health. The rearrangement links TRBV20-1 to TRBJ2-1; D may be TRBD2 (6 bases). The sequencing sample was made of blood. The DNA of the CDR3 is TGCAGTGCTAGATATGTCGGGAGCTCCTACAATGAGCAGTTCTTC. Translation: CSARYVGSSYNEQFF.